The clone carrying this T cell receptor beta chain was seen once. Its antigen remains unidentified. The CDR3 length is 14 residues. Germline lookup yields CDR1 LGHDT and CDR2 YNNKEL (reference sequence). V lost 4 bases and J 0 bases, leaving 10 bases between the germline ends. Sequencing was performed with immunoSEQ multiplex PCR; in TCRdb, only in-frame clones are kept and a portion is missing. The repertoire has 110,000 or so clones, roughly 88% of them found once; the top ten carry 10% to 15%. The sample comes from a study of T cell responses to AZD1222 COVID-19 vaccine. Study-wide results and limits: Donors in the cohort were predominantly white British and more often female, and clonal diversity was possibly underestimated.

The V and J genes are TRBV3-1 (or the pseudogene TRBV3-2) and TRBJ2-7, with D tentatively TRBD1 (5 bases). The source material was peripheral blood, sampled on day 0 of MenACWY control vaccination. The receptor was derived from an adult in good health. CDR3 sequence reads: CASSRLDNSYEQYF. In DNA form, the CDR3 reads TGTGCCAGCAGCCGTCTGGACAACTCCTACGAGCAGTACTTC.